A selection of T cell receptor beta chains follows, all from one sample in a study of cytomegalovirus exposure and HLA in healthy donors. Sequencing used immunoSEQ multiplex PCR; TCRdb keeps in-frame clones, though not all of them. The sample consists of more than 140,000 clones, about 75% of them appearing once. Specimen: PBMCs. These receptor sequences come from a male donor in good health and CMV-seronegative. CDR3s include the opening cysteine and the closing phenylalanine or tryptophan. D genes are given only for firm matches. Rows give clone size only sometimes, using once, few, many, or a class for an expanded clone.

j_call: TRBJ1-6; v_call: TRBV12-5; d_call: .; clone_size: .; cdr3_aa: CASGLVLTGLISPLHF; cdr3_nt: TGTGCTAGTGGTTTGGTTTTGACAGGTCTAATTTCACCCCTCCACTTT
j_call: TRBJ1-1; v_call: TRBV30; d_call: TRBD1; clone_size: .; cdr3_aa: CAWSRDRENTEAFF; cdr3_nt: TGTGCCTGGAGTCGGGACAGGGAAAACACTGAAGCTTTCTTT
j_call: TRBJ1-1; v_call: TRBV2; d_call: .; clone_size: .; cdr3_aa: CASTRNTEAFF; cdr3_nt: TGTGCCAGCACCAGGAACACTGAAGCTTTCTTT
j_call: TRBJ2-1; v_call: TRBV5-1; d_call: .; clone_size: .; cdr3_aa: CASSLALTVYNEQFF; cdr3_nt: TGCGCCAGCAGCTTGGCACTCACTGTATACAATGAGCAGTTCTTC
j_call: TRBJ2-3; v_call: TRBV28; d_call: .; clone_size: .; cdr3_aa: CASNLASSLVTDTQYF; cdr3_nt: TGTGCCAGCAACCTCGCCAGTAGCCTAGTTACAGATACGCAGTATTTT
j_call: TRBJ2-1; v_call: TRBV6-5; d_call: .; clone_size: .; cdr3_aa: CASSNSRGTAEQFF; cdr3_nt: TGTGCCAGCAGTAATAGTCGGGGGACGGCCGAGCAGTTCTTC
j_call: TRBJ1-2; v_call: TRBV14; d_call: .; clone_size: .; cdr3_aa: CASSSRAAFQGGYTF; cdr3_nt: TGTGCCAGCAGCTCCCGGGCCGCATTCCAGGGGGGCTACACCTTC
j_call: TRBJ1-5; v_call: TRBV7-9; d_call: TRBD1; clone_size: .; cdr3_aa: CASSSAQGALNQPQHF; cdr3_nt: TGTGCCAGCAGCTCGGCACAGGGGGCGCTTAATCAGCCCCAGCATTTT
j_call: TRBJ1-2; v_call: TRBV6-1; d_call: .; clone_size: few; cdr3_aa: CATSNYGYTF; cdr3_nt: TGTGCCACCTCTAACTATGGCTACACCTTC
j_call: TRBJ1-1; v_call: TRBV27; d_call: TRBD1; clone_size: .; cdr3_aa: CASSLDRGGTEAFF; cdr3_nt: TGTGCCAGCAGTTTGGACAGGGGAGGCACTGAAGCTTTCTTT
j_call: TRBJ2-1; v_call: TRBV10-3; d_call: .; clone_size: .; cdr3_aa: CANGGGESEQFF; cdr3_nt: TGTGCCAATGGGGGCGGAGAGAGTGAGCAGTTCTTC
j_call: TRBJ2-1; v_call: TRBV10-3; d_call: .; clone_size: once; cdr3_aa: CAISATSDEQFF; cdr3_nt: TGTGCCATCAGTGCCACTAGTGACGAGCAGTTCTTC
j_call: TRBJ2-7; v_call: TRBV5-1; d_call: .; clone_size: .; cdr3_aa: CASSLGLYEQYF; cdr3_nt: TGCGCCAGCAGCTTGGGGCTCTACGAGCAGTACTTC
j_call: TRBJ2-2; v_call: TRBV6-4; d_call: TRBD2; clone_size: .; cdr3_aa: CASSETAGETGELFF; cdr3_nt: TGTGCCAGCAGTGAAACGGCGGGAGAAACCGGGGAGCTGTTTTTT
j_call: TRBJ1-5; v_call: TRBV15; d_call: TRBD1; clone_size: once; cdr3_aa: CATSLGQGGNQPQHF; cdr3_nt: TGTGCCACCAGCCTAGGACAGGGGGGCAATCAGCCCCAGCATTTT
j_call: TRBJ1-2; v_call: TRBV27; d_call: TRBD1; clone_size: .; cdr3_aa: CASTPRQGANYGYTF; cdr3_nt: TGTGCCAGCACCCCCAGACAGGGAGCTAACTATGGCTACACCTTC
j_call: TRBJ1-5; v_call: TRBV6-5; d_call: .; clone_size: .; cdr3_aa: CASSSGFSNQPQHF; cdr3_nt: TGTGCCAGCAGTTCAGGATTTAGCAATCAGCCCCAGCATTTT
j_call: TRBJ1-1; v_call: TRBV18; d_call: .; clone_size: .; cdr3_aa: CASSPEEGLNTEAFF; cdr3_nt: TGTGCCAGCTCACCGGAGGAGGGGTTGAACACTGAAGCTTTCTTT
j_call: TRBJ1-2; v_call: TRBV4-1; d_call: TRBD1; clone_size: .; cdr3_aa: CASSQSRDRGWGDYGYTF; cdr3_nt: TGCGCCAGCAGCCAATCCCGGGACAGGGGCTGGGGGGACTATGGCTACACCTTC
j_call: TRBJ1-2; v_call: TRBV13; d_call: TRBD1; clone_size: .; cdr3_aa: CASSNSGGNYGYTF; cdr3_nt: TGTGCCAGCAGCAACTCAGGGGGGAACTATGGCTACACCTTC
j_call: TRBJ2-5; v_call: TRBV30; d_call: TRBD2; clone_size: .; cdr3_aa: CAWSTAGVLPGSTQYF; cdr3_nt: TGTGCCTGGAGTACAGCGGGGGTCCTACCAGGGAGTACCCAGTACTTC
j_call: TRBJ2-3; v_call: TRBV15; d_call: TRBD1; clone_size: .; cdr3_aa: CATSTMTGGTDTQYF; cdr3_nt: TGTGCCACCAGCACAATGACAGGGGGCACAGATACGCAGTATTTT
j_call: TRBJ2-2; v_call: TRBV5-4; d_call: TRBD2; clone_size: .; cdr3_aa: CASSLGAGGPSGELFF; cdr3_nt: TGTGCCAGCAGCTTGGGAGCGGGGGGGCCTAGCGGGGAGCTGTTTTTT
j_call: TRBJ2-1; v_call: TRBV7-8; d_call: TRBD1; clone_size: .; cdr3_aa: CASSPTGGTSYNEQFF; cdr3_nt: TGTGCCAGCAGCCCTACAGGGGGCACTTCCTACAATGAGCAGTTCTTC
j_call: TRBJ1-1; v_call: TRBV10-3; d_call: .; clone_size: .; cdr3_aa: CAIQGRWFTEAFF; cdr3_nt: TGTGCCATCCAGGGGCGGTGGTTCACTGAAGCTTTCTTT
j_call: TRBJ1-3; v_call: TRBV7-9; d_call: TRBD1; clone_size: .; cdr3_aa: CSSSLVGQGGGNTIYF; cdr3_nt: TGTTCCAGCAGCTTAGTTGGACAGGGCGGAGGAAACACCATATATTTT
j_call: TRBJ2-1; v_call: TRBV9; d_call: .; clone_size: .; cdr3_aa: CASSVAGDYYNEQFF; cdr3_nt: TGTGCCAGCAGCGTAGCAGGTGATTACTACAATGAGCAGTTCTTC
j_call: TRBJ2-1; v_call: TRBV6-1; d_call: TRBD1; clone_size: few; cdr3_aa: CASSETGGSYNEQFF; cdr3_nt: TGTGCCAGCAGTGAAACAGGGGGCTCCTACAATGAGCAGTTCTTC
j_call: TRBJ2-7; v_call: TRBV4-3; d_call: .; clone_size: .; cdr3_aa: CASSQATGFYEQYF; cdr3_nt: TGCGCCAGCAGCCAAGCTACAGGATTCTACGAGCAGTACTTC
j_call: TRBJ1-3; v_call: TRBV30; d_call: .; clone_size: .; cdr3_aa: CAWRNPGGNTIYF; cdr3_nt: TGTGCCTGGAGAAATCCAGGCGGAAACACCATATATTTT
j_call: TRBJ1-3; v_call: TRBV18; d_call: .; clone_size: .; cdr3_aa: CASSPLAASSGNTIYF; cdr3_nt: TGTGCCAGCTCACCACTGGCGGCAAGCTCTGGAAACACCATATATTTT
j_call: TRBJ1-1; v_call: TRBV6-6; d_call: .; clone_size: .; cdr3_aa: CASSYWGQNTEAFF; cdr3_nt: TGTGCCAGCAGTTACTGGGGACAGAACACTGAAGCTTTCTTT
j_call: TRBJ2-4; v_call: TRBV6-6; d_call: TRBD2; clone_size: .; cdr3_aa: CASSDSASGSQNIQYF; cdr3_nt: TGTGCCAGCAGTGACTCCGCTAGCGGGAGTCAAAACATTCAGTACTTC
j_call: TRBJ2-2; v_call: TRBV11-3; d_call: .; clone_size: .; cdr3_aa: CASSSRGTGELFF; cdr3_nt: TGTGCCAGCAGCTCCAGGGGAACCGGGGAGCTGTTTTTT
j_call: TRBJ1-5; v_call: TRBV5-6; d_call: TRBD1; clone_size: .; cdr3_aa: CASSFGTGGFNQPQHF; cdr3_nt: TGTGCCAGCAGCTTCGGAACAGGGGGGTTCAATCAGCCCCAGCATTTT
j_call: TRBJ1-1; v_call: TRBV9; d_call: TRBD1; clone_size: .; cdr3_aa: CASSPPTGTYTEAFF; cdr3_nt: TGTGCCAGCAGCCCCCCGACAGGGACGTACACTGAAGCTTTCTTT